This T cell receptor beta chain was documented in a study of shared clonotypes between healthy human individuals. Across the whole study: Donors were two women and three men aged 18 to 49. Points from the study as a whole: The expectation was that sequencing depth would affect clonotype sharing among donors. The study found roughly 5% of naive CD4 clonotypes shared across several donors.

Measured with immunoSEQ multiplex PCR; TCRdb has only the in-frame clones, and not every one. The sample has around 2.1 million clones, about 92% seen once. It was CD45RO-negative cells, positively selected for CCR7, that made up naive CD8 cells, with terminally differentiated effector memory CD45RA+ cells excluded. Participating donors were healthy, HIV-negative adults free of recent acute infections or vaccinations. In regard to this clone: Its target is unknown.

This clonotype was sampled from a man younger than 30 in good health. Some clones in this sample may be carry-over from other donors' samples. Input material: naive CD8+ T cells from PBMCs.

For the CDR3, the DNA is TGTGCCAGCAGCCCTACCCTACAGTCCGAGCAGTACTTC. This encodes CASSPTLQSEQYF. V usage is TRBV5-6 and J usage is TRBJ2-7; D is uncertain. Trimming shortened V by 4 bases and J by 6 bases, and 14 bases separated the two germline ends. CDR3 length: 13 residues. Germline CDR1 SGHDT, CDR2 YYEEEE.